This T cell receptor (beta chain) was captured by sequencing in a study of cytomegalovirus exposure and HLA in healthy donors. Germline V gene sequence: CDR1 SGHTA, CDR2 FQGNSA. The CDR3 sequence is 15 residues long. The ends were cut back, 4 bases at V and 3 bases at J, with 15 bases in the middle. The protocol was immunoSEQ multiplex PCR, while the TCRdb copy is restricted to in-frame clones and leaves out a portion. In the table there are roughly 270,000 clones, more than 75% of which are singletons. Comments on this clone: Antigen: not known.

Broader study findings: The dataset shows that most TCR sequences were rare, while some public TCRs occurred in many donors. Around 160 TCR beta chains were listed as cytomegalovirus-associated. The tendency of first-cohort TCR clusters to co-occur in the 120 or so validation repertoires was the finding of a later analysis. The classifier was said to identify cytomegalovirus status with high specificity and sensitivity.

The material sequenced was PBMCs. The sequence came from a woman between 18 and 29 years old in good health and CMV-seronegative. The chain joins TRBV7-2 to TRBJ1-1, with D unresolved. The CDR3 DNA is TGTGCCAGCAGCTCCCGGGGTCCCTTGGACACTGAAGCTTTCTTT. Protein product: CASSSRGPLDTEAFF.